Sequencing of this T cell receptor (beta chain) was carried out in a study of glioma-infiltrating T cells after dendritic cell vaccination. Comments on this clone: Its specificity is unknown.

Findings and caveats of the study: Estimated pretreatment TIL content predicted outcome after dendritic cell vaccination.

CDR1 is GTSNPN, CDR2 SVGIG, per germline (reference sequence). Trimming shortened V by 0 bases and J by 2 bases, and 14 bases separated the two germline ends. The CDR3 spans 16 residues. Here immunoSEQ multiplex PCR was the method, and the copy in TCRdb shows in-frame clones only, minus some. The sample shows roughly 80,000 clones, 80% to 90% of them seen only once. The input for sequencing was blood, taken before dendritic cell vaccination. The receptor was derived from a human donor with glioblastoma. J is TRBJ1-3 and V is TRBV30; D gene unclear. The CDR3 loop reads CAWSVERRITGNTIYF. CDR3 DNA sequence: TGTGCCTGGAGTGTAGAGAGGCGTATCACTGGAAACACCATATATTTT. The full variable domain, with the rest looked up from reference TRBV30 and TRBJ1-3, is SQTIHQWPATLVQPVGSPLSLECTVEGTSNPNLYWYRQAAGRGLQLLFYSVGIGQISSEVPQNLSASRPQDRQFILSSKKLLLSDSGFYLCAWSVERRITGNTIYFGEGSWLTVV.